The 2 T cell receptor beta chains presented below share a single source sample, sequenced in a study of blood T cell repertoires in COVID-19. Only in-frame clones appear in the TCRdb table, and some are missing; sequencing was by immunoSEQ multiplex PCR. The data show about 380,000 clones, more than 70% seen once. Sequenced material: PBMCs or T cells enriched from blood (not recorded which). The receptors come from a man aged 25-45 years who had recovered from COVID-19.

In nucleotides, the CDR3 is TGCGCCAGCAGCCCCGGAGAGCTCTACGAGCAGTACTTC. Protein product: CASSPGELYEQYF. The chain links TRBV4-1 to TRBJ2-7; D is unresolved. V dropped 4 bases and J dropped 3 bases, with 10 bases sitting between them. The length of the CDR3 is 13 residues. The V gene's germline CDR1 is MGHRA and CDR2 YSYEKL.

The V and J genes are TRBV27 and TRBJ2-7; weak D call: TRBD2 (6 bases). The CDR3 is 15 residues long. V gave up 2 bases and J gave up 0 bases, with 11 bases separating them. Germline-derived CDR1 and CDR2 are MNHEY and SMNVEV (reference sequence). The CDR3, as DNA: TGTGCCAGCAGTTTACGGGGGATGAGCTCCTACGAGCAGTACTTC. Protein sequence: CASSLRGMSSYEQYF.